A selection of T cell receptor beta chains follows, all from one sample in a study of OX40 agonist ivuxolimab in advanced cancers. Libraries were prepared by immunoSEQ multiplex PCR; TCRdb keeps only in-frame clonotypes and omits some of them. The top ten clones hold roughly 1.6% of a sample with 45,000 to 60,000 clones, 70% to 85% of them seen once. Here the sequenced sample was CD4+ or CD8+ T cells sorted from blood, taken in a trial of the OX40 agonist ivuxolimab. These TCRs come from an adult with an advanced solid tumor such as melanoma, head and neck, liver or kidney cancer. Both conserved end residues are part of each CDR3. The D gene is left open where the match is weak. The size of a clone is reported for some rows only, either as once, few or many, or as a class for expanded clones.

CASSYGTVYGYTF	TGTGCCAGCAGCTACGGGACAGTCTATGGCTACACCTTC	TRBV11-2	few	TRBJ1-2	TRBD1
CASNPIRGDYGYTF	TGTGCCAGCAATCCTATACGGGGAGACTATGGCTACACCTTC	TRBV28	.	TRBJ1-2	.
CASSLPSDGGRNGYTF	TGTGCCAGCAGCTTACCTTCAGACGGGGGAAGGAATGGCTACACCTTC	TRBV7-9	.	TRBJ1-2	.
CASVATGGFMNTEAFF	TGTGCCAGCGTAGCGACAGGGGGTTTCATGAACACTGAAGCTTTCTTT	TRBV6-6	few	TRBJ1-1	TRBD1
CASSEGQASQPQHF	TGTGCCAGCAGTGAGGGACAGGCCAGTCAGCCCCAGCATTTT	TRBV25-1	.	TRBJ1-5	TRBD1
CASSYRGSSYEQYF	TGTGCCAGCAGCTACAGGGGAAGCTCCTACGAGCAGTACTTC	TRBV11-2	.	TRBJ2-7	TRBD1
CASSLAGGYTGELFF	TGTGCCAGCAGCTTAGCCGGGGGGTACACCGGGGAGCTGTTTTTT	TRBV7-2	.	TRBJ2-2	TRBD2
CASSEQGRYNEQFF	TGTGCCAGCAGTGAGCAGGGAAGGTACAATGAGCAGTTCTTC	TRBV6-1	.	TRBJ2-1	.
CASSKHLAMNTGELFF	TGTGCCAGTAGTAAACATCTAGCGATGAACACCGGGGAGCTGTTTTTT	TRBV19	.	TRBJ2-2	.
CASSDRGQETQYF	TGTGCCAGTAGTGACAGGGGGCAAGAGACCCAGTACTTC	TRBV19	.	TRBJ2-5	TRBD1
CASSSGPNNEQFF	TGTGCCAGCAGCTCGGGCCCGAACAATGAGCAGTTCTTC	TRBV5-8	.	TRBJ2-1	.
CASSKKRGSRAYNEQFF	TGTGCCAGCAGCAAAAAAAGGGGTTCCCGGGCCTACAATGAGCAGTTCTTC	TRBV21-1	.	TRBJ2-1	.
CASSEGTGEYNEQFF	TGTGCCAGCAGTGAGGGGACAGGGGAATACAATGAGCAGTTCTTC	TRBV6-1	few	TRBJ2-1	TRBD1
CASSETGKYGYTF	TGTGCCAGCAGTGAGACAGGAAAGTATGGCTACACCTTC	TRBV6-1	few	TRBJ1-2	.
CASSPPRTGHGYTF	TGTGCCAGCAGCCCTCCCAGGACAGGGCATGGCTACACCTTC	TRBV2	.	TRBJ1-2	TRBD1
CASSFRRDREQYF	TGTGCCAGCAGCTTTCGGCGGGATCGCGAGCAGTACTTC	TRBV7-9	.	TRBJ2-7	.
CAWTAGTGELGYTF	TGTGCCTGGACCGCGGGGACCGGGGAGCTCGGCTACACCTTC	TRBV30	.	TRBJ1-2	.
CASAGTGMGEQYF	TGTGCCAGTGCCGGGACAGGGATGGGCGAGCAGTACTTC	TRBV19	.	TRBJ2-7	TRBD1
CASSTPPGQGKSYEQYF	TGTGCCAGCTCAACTCCACCGGGACAAGGGAAATCCTACGAGCAGTACTTC	TRBV18	.	TRBJ2-7	.
CASRTGGNGNTIYF	TGCGCCAGCAGGACAGGGGGCAATGGAAACACCATATATTTT	TRBV5-1	once	TRBJ1-3	TRBD1
CASSLSGGTAYEQYF	TGTGCCAGCAGCTTAAGCGGGGGGACAGCCTACGAGCAGTACTTC	TRBV7-3	.	TRBJ2-7	.
CASSPQGNPGELFF	TGTGCCAGCAGCCCACAGGGAAATCCCGGGGAGCTGTTTTTT	TRBV7-3	.	TRBJ2-2	.
CASSLRLAGVAEQFF	TGTGCCAGCAGCTTAAGGCTAGCGGGAGTGGCTGAGCAGTTCTTC	TRBV7-9	.	TRBJ2-1	TRBD2
CASSLGGVKQPQHF	TGTGCCAGCAGCTTAGGGGGCGTCAAGCAGCCCCAGCATTTT	TRBV7-2	.	TRBJ1-5	.
CASSIGGALSGLHF	TGTGCCAGTAGTATAGGTGGGGCCCTAAGTGGCCTCCACTTT	TRBV19	.	TRBJ1-6	.
CSVGEPGNTIYF	TGCAGCGTTGGTGAACCGGGAAACACCATATATTTT	TRBV29-1	.	TRBJ1-3	.
CASSSRGSGLNNEQFF	TGTGCCAGCAGTTCCCGGGGTAGCGGGCTAAACAATGAGCAGTTCTTC	TRBV27	few	TRBJ2-1	TRBD2
CASSPVTTGDNSPLHF	TGTGCCAGCTCACCAGTTACGACAGGGGATAATTCACCCCTCCACTTT	TRBV18	.	TRBJ1-6	TRBD1
CASGPMNTEAFF	TGTGCTTCCGGGCCCATGAACACTGAAGCTTTCTTT	TRBV19	.	TRBJ1-1	.
CASSQGGLTPGANVLTF	TGTGCCAGCAGCCAAGGCGGGCTGACCCCTGGGGCCAACGTCCTGACTTTC	TRBV4-2	once	TRBJ2-6	.
CASSYRGGPLHF	TGTGCCAGCAGTTATCGGGGGGGACCCCTCCACTTT	TRBV6-5	.	TRBJ1-6	.
CASSLLAGAFVVQYF	TGTGCCAGCAGCCTCCTTGCGGGAGCGTTCGTAGTGCAGTACTTC	TRBV11-2	.	TRBJ2-7	TRBD2
CASSQDNRGDDEQYF	TGTGCCAGCAGCCAAGATAATAGAGGGGACGACGAGCAGTACTTC	TRBV4-2	few	TRBJ2-7	.
CASSMVAGRDTQYF	TGTGCCAGTAGTATGGTGGCTGGCAGAGATACGCAGTATTTT	TRBV19	few	TRBJ2-3	.
CASSQETGQGAGEQFF	TGCGCCAGCAGCCAAGAAACGGGACAGGGGGCAGGTGAGCAGTTCTTC	TRBV4-1	.	TRBJ2-1	TRBD1
CASSPGTGDQGYTF	TGTGCCAGCTCACCCGGGACAGGGGATCAGGGCTACACCTTC	TRBV18	.	TRBJ1-2	TRBD1
CSVKPEETQYF	TGCAGCGTTAAACCTGAGGAGACCCAGTACTTC	TRBV29-1	.	TRBJ2-5	.
CASSASWDSNSYNEQFF	TGTGCCAGCAGCGCCTCCTGGGACAGCAACTCCTACAATGAGCAGTTCTTC	TRBV11-3	.	TRBJ2-1	TRBD1
CASSEAGDNSPLHF	TGCGCCAGCAGTGAGGCAGGGGACAATTCACCCCTCCACTTT	TRBV10-1	.	TRBJ1-6	.
CASSQFLGSDFGVLGLNEQFF	TGTGCCAGCAGCCAATTTCTCGGGAGTGATTTTGGGGTTTTAGGCCTCAATGAGCAGTTCTTC	TRBV14	.	TRBJ2-1	.
CSVARDSGRETQYF	TGCAGCGTAGCCCGGGACTCAGGGAGGGAGACCCAGTACTTC	TRBV29-1	.	TRBJ2-5	.
CASSSTGRDTQYF	TGTGCCAGCAGCTCTACAGGGAGGGATACGCAGTATTTT	TRBV5-6	.	TRBJ2-3	.
CASQAGFNYGYTF	TGTGCCAGCCAAGCGGGTTTTAACTATGGCTACACCTTC	TRBV6-6	.	TRBJ1-2	.
CAWSVGTYNEQFF	TGTGCCTGGAGTGTGGGGACTTACAATGAGCAGTTCTTC	TRBV30	.	TRBJ2-1	.
CASSVAHRTYEQYF	TGTGCCAGCAGCGTAGCCCACAGAACCTACGAGCAGTACTTC	TRBV9	.	TRBJ2-7	.
CASSLASETGELFF	TGCGCCAGCAGCTTGGCTAGCGAAACCGGGGAGCTGTTTTTT	TRBV5-1	.	TRBJ2-2	.
CASSLSDNRNTGELFF	TGTGCCAGCAGCCTTTCGGACAATCGGAACACCGGGGAGCTGTTTTTT	TRBV5-5	.	TRBJ2-2	.
CASSLRGGIGEKLFF	TGTGCCAGCAGCTTGCGAGGGGGGATAGGGGAAAAACTGTTTTTT	TRBV5-4	.	TRBJ1-4	.
CASSLGSGYGTEAFF	TGCGCCAGCAGCTTGGGGTCAGGGTATGGGACTGAAGCTTTCTTT	TRBV5-1	.	TRBJ1-1	.
CASSDSNSGANVLTF	TGTGCCAGCAGTGACAGCAACTCTGGGGCCAACGTCCTGACTTTC	TRBV6-6	.	TRBJ2-6	.
CASSVSLAGGREQYF	TGTGCCAGCAGTGTAAGCCTAGCGGGGGGGCGCGAGCAGTACTTC	TRBV6-1	.	TRBJ2-7	TRBD2
CASSPQEINEKLFF	TGTGCCAGCTCACCACAGGAGATTAATGAAAAACTGTTTTTT	TRBV18	once	TRBJ1-4	.
CASSLDQGAVGNTIYF	TGTGCCAGCAGTTTAGATCAAGGGGCGGTTGGAAACACCATATATTTT	TRBV28	.	TRBJ1-3	.
CASSLRDRNYGYTF	TGTGCCAGCAGCTTAAGGGACAGGAACTATGGCTACACCTTC	TRBV7-8	.	TRBJ1-2	TRBD1
CASSRDGGGSIYGYTF	TGCGCCAGCAGCCGGGACGGCGGGGGCTCTATCTATGGCTACACCTTC	TRBV5-1	.	TRBJ1-2	.
CASSPASGGNEQFF	TGTGCCAGCTCACCGGCTAGCGGGGGCAATGAGCAGTTCTTC	TRBV18	.	TRBJ2-1	TRBD2
CASREGQVTEAFF	TGTGCCAGCAGGGAGGGACAGGTCACTGAAGCTTTCTTT	TRBV6-5	few	TRBJ1-1	TRBD1